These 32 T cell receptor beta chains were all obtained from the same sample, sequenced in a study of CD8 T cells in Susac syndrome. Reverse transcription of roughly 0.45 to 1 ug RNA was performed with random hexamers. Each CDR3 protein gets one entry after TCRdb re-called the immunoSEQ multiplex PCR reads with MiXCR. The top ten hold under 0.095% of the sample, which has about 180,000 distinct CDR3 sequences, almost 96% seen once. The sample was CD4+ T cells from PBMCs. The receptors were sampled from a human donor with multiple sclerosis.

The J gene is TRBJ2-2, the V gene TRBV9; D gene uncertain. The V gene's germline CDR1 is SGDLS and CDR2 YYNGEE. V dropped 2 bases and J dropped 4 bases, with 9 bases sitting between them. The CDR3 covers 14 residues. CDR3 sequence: CASSVRSFTGELFF. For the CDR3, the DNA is TGTGCCAGCAGCGTCCGGAGTTTCACCGGGGAGCTGTTTTTT.

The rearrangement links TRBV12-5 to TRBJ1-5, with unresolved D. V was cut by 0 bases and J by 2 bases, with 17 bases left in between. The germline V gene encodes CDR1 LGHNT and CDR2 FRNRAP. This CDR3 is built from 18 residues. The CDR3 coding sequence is TGTGCTAGTGGTTTGGTATTAGGGAGGATGAACCGCAATCAGCCCCAGCATTTT. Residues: CASGLVLGRMNRNQPQHF.

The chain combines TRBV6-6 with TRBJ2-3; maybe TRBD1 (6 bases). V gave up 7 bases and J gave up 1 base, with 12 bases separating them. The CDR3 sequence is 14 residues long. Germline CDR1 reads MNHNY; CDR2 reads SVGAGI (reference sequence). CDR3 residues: CASTLNRGTDTQYF. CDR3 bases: TGTGCCAGCACCTTAAACAGGGGCACAGATACGCAGTATTTT.

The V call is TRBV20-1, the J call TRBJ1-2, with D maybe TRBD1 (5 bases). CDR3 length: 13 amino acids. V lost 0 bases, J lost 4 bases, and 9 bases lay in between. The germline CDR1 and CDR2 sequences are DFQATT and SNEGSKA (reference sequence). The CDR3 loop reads CSARDKGFYGYTF. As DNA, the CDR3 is TGCAGTGCTAGAGATAAGGGGTTCTATGGCTACACCTTC.

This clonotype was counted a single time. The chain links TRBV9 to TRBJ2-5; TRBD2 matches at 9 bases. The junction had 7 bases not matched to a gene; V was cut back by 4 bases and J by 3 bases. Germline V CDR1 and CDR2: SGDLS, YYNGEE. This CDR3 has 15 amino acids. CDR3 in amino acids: CASSRAGGPEETQYF. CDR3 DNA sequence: TGTGCCAGCAGCCGGGCGGGGGGGCCGGAAGAGACCCAGTACTTC.

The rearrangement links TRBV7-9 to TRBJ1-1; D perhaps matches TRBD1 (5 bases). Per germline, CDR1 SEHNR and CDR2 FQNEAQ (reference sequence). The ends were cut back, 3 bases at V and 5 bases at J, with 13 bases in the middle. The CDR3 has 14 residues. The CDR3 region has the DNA TGTGCCAGCAGCTTGGGACCTATCGGGACTGAAGCTTTCTTT. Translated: CASSLGPIGTEAFF.

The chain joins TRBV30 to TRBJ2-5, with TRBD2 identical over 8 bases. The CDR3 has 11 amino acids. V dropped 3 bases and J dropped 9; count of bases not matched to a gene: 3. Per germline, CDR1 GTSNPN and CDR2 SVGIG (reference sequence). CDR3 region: CAWSPGGAQYF. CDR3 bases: TGTGCCTGGAGCCCGGGGGGGGCCCAGTACTTC.

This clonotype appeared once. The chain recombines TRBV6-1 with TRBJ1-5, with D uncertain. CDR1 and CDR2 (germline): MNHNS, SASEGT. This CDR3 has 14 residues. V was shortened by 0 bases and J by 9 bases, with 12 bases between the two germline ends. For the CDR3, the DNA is TGTGCCAGCAGTGAAGCCGCAGGTGTTACGCCCCAGCATTTT. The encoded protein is CASSEAAGVTPQHF.

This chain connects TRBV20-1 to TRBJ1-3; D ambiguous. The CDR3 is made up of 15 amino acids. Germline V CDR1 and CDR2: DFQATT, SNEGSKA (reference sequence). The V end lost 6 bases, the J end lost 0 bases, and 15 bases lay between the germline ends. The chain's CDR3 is CSAPAMSRSGNTIYF. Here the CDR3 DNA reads TGCAGTGCGCCAGCTATGAGCCGCTCTGGAAACACCATATATTTT.

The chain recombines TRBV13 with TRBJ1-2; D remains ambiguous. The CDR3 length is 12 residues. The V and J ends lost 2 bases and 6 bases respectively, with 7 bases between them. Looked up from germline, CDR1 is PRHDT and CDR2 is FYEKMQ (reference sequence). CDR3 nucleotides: TGTGCCAGCAGCTTAAGAAACGATGGCTACACCTTC. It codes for CASSLRNDGYTF.

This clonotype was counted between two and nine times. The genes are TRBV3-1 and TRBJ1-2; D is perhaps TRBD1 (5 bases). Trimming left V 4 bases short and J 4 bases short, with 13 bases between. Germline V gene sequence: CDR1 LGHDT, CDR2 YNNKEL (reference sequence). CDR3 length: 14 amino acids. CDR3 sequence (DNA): TGTGCCAGCAGCCCACGGGGGATAGGCTATGGCTACACCTTC. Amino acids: CASSPRGIGYGYTF.

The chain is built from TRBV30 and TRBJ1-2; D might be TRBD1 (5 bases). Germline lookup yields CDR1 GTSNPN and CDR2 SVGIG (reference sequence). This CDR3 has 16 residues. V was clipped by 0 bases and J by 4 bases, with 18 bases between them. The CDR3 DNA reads TGTGCCTGGAGTGTAAGAGGTGGGATAGGGGCCTATGGCTACACCTTC. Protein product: CAWSVRGGIGAYGYTF.

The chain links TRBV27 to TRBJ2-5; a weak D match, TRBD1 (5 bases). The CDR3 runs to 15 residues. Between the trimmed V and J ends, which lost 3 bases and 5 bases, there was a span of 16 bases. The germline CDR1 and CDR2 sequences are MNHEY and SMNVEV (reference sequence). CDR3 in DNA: TGTGCCAGCAGTTTCACGGACAAAGGGCGTGAGACCCAGTACTTC. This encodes CASSFTDKGRETQYF.

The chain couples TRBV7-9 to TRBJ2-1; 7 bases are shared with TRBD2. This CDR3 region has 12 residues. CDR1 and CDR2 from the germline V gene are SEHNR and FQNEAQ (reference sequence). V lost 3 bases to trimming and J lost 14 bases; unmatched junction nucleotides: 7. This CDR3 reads CASSFWGGKEFF. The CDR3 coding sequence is TGTGCCAGCAGCTTTTGGGGGGGAAAAGAGTTCTTC.

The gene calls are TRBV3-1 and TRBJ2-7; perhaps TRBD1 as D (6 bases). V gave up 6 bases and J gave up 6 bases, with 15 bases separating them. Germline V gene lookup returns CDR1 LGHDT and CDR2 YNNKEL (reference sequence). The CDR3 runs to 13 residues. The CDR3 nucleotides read TGTGCCAGCAGGGACAGTATTGTCTCCGAGCAGTACTTC. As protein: CASRDSIVSEQYF.

This CDR3 reads CASTRGQRNQPQHF. CDR3 bases: TGTGCCAGCACCAGGGGACAGCGCAATCAGCCCCAGCATTTT. This chain joins TRBV13 and TRBJ1-5; TRBD1 matches at 7 bases. The germline gives CDR1 PRHDT, CDR2 FYEKMQ (reference sequence). J was trimmed by 2 bases and V by 7 bases; bases with no gene match: 5. This CDR3 contains 14 residues.

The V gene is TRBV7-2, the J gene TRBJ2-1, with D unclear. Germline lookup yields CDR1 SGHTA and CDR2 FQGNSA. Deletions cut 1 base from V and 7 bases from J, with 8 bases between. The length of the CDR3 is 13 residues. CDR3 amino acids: CASSLGTENEQFF. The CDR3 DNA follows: TGTGCCAGCAGCTTAGGGACGGAAAATGAGCAGTTCTTC.

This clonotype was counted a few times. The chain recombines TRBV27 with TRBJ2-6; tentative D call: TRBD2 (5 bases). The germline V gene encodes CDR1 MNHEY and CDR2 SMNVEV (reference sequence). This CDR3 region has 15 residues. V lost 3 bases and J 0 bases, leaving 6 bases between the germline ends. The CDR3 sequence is CASSLRVSGANVLTF. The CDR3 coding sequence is TGTGCCAGCAGTTTGAGGGTCTCTGGGGCCAACGTCCTGACTTTC.

The CDR3: CASSLFGAAEQYF. DNA of the CDR3: TGTGCCAGCAGCCTTTTTGGGGCAGCCGAGCAGTACTTC. The genes are TRBV7-9 and TRBJ2-7, with D possibly TRBD1 on 5 matching bases. Per the germline V gene, CDR1 is SEHNR and CDR2 is FQNEAQ (reference sequence). The CDR3 is 13 amino acids. With 5 bases removed from V and 6 bases from J, the gap between germline ends came to 14 bases.

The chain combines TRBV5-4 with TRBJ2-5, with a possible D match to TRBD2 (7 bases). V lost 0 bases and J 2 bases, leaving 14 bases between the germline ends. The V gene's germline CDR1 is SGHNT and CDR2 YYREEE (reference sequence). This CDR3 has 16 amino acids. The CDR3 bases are TGTGCCAGCAGCTTGGGGGACGGGGGGCGTCAAGAGACCCAGTACTTC. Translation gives CASSLGDGGRQETQYF.

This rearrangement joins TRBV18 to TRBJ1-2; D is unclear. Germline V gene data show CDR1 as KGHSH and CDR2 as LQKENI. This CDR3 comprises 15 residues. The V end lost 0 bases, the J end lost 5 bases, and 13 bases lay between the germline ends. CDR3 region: CASSPPSRSVYGYTF. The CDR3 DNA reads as TGTGCCAGCTCACCACCGTCGAGGTCGGTATATGGCTACACCTTC.

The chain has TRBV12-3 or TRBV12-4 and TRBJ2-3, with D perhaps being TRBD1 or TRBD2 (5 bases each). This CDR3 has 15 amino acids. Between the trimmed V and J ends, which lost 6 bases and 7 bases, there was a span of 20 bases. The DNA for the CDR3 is TGTGCCAGCAGCCCCCCAGGGACCTCTTCTCATACGCAGTATTTT. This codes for CASSPPGTSSHTQYF.

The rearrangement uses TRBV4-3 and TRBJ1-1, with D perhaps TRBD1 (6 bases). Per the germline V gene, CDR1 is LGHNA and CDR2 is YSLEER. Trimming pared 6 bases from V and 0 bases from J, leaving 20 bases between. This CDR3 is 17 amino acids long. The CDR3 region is CASRLKPGGLMNTEAFF. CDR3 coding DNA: TGCGCCAGCAGACTCAAACCGGGGGGGCTCATGAACACTGAAGCTTTCTTT.

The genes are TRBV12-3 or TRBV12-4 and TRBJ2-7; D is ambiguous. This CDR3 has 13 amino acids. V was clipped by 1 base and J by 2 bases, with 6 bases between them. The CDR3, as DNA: TGTGCCAGCAGTTTAGTTGGAACCTACGAGCAGTACTTC. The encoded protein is CASSLVGTYEQYF.

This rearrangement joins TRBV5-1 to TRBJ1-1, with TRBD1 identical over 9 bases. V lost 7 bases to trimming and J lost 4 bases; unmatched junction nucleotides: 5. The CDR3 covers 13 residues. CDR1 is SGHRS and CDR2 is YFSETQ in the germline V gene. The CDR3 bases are TGCGCCAGCGGACCACAGGGGGCCACTGAAGCTTTCTTT. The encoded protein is CASGPQGATEAFF.

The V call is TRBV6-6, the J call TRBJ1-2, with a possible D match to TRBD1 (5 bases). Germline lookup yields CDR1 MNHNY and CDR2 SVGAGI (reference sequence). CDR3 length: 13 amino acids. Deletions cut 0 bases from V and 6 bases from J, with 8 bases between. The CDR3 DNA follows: TGTGCCAGCAGTTACTCTCAGGGAAATGGCTACACCTTC. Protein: CASSYSQGNGYTF.

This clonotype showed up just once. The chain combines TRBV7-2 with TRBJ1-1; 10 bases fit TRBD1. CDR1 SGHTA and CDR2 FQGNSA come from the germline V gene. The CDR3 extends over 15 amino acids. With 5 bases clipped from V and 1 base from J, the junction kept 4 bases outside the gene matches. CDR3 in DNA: TGTGCCAGCAGCCAAGGGGACAGGGGGAACACTGAAGCTTTCTTT. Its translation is CASSQGDRGNTEAFF.

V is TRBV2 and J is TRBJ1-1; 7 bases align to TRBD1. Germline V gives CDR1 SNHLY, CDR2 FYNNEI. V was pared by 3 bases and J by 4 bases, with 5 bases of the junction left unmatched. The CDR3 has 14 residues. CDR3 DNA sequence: TGTGCCAGCAGTGAGACAGGGTTGGGCACTGAAGCTTTCTTT. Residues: CASSETGLGTEAFF.

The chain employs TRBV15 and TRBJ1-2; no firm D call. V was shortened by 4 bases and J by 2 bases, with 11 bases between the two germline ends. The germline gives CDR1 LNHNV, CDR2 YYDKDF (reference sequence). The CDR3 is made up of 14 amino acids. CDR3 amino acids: CATSTAGRNYGYTF. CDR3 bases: TGTGCCACCAGCACCGCCGGGAGGAACTATGGCTACACCTTC.

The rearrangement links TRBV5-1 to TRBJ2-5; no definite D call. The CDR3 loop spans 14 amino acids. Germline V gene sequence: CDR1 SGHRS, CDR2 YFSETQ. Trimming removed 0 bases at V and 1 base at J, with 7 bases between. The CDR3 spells CASSLGQVQETQYF. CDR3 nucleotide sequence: TGCGCCAGCAGCTTGGGGCAAGTCCAAGAGACCCAGTACTTC. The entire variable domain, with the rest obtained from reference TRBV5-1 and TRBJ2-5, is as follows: KAGVTQTPRYLIKTRGQQVTLSCSPISGHRSVSWYQQTPGQGLQFLFEYFSETQRNKGNFPGRFSGRQFSNSRSEMNVSTLELGDSALYLCASSLGQVQETQYFGPGTRLLVL.

In nucleotides, the CDR3 is TGTGCCAGCAGCCAGGGTAACAGGGACACAGATACGCAGTATTTT. Its translation is CASSQGNRDTDTQYF. The chain recombines TRBV3-1 with TRBJ2-3; tentatively, D is TRBD1 (6 bases). V lost 3 bases and J 2 bases, leaving 12 bases between the germline ends. In germline, CDR1 is LGHDT, CDR2 YNNKEL (reference sequence). This CDR3 has 15 residues.

In nucleotides, the CDR3 is TGTGCCAGCAGTCCAGCCTGGGATTCGTCGTCCTATAATTCACCCCTCCACTTT. It is translated as CASSPAWDSSSYNSPLHF. This rearrangement joins TRBV12-3 or TRBV12-4 to TRBJ1-6, with no clear D. The length of the CDR3 is 18 residues. Trimming shortened V by 5 bases and J by 1 base, and 18 bases separated the two germline ends.